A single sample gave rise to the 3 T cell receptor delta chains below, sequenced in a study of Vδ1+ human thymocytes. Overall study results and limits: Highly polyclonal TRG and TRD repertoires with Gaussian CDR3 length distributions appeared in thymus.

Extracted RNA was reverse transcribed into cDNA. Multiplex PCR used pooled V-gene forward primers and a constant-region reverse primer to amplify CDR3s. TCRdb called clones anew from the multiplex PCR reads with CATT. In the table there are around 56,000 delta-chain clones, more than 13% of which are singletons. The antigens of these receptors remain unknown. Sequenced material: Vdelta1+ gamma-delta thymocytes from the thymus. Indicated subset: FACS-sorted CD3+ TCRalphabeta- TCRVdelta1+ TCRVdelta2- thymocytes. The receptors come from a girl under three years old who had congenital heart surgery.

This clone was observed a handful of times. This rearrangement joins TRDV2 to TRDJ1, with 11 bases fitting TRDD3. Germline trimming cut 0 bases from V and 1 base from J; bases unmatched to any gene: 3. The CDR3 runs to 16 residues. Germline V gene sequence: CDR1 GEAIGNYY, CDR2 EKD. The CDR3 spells CACDTFWGIPTDKLIF. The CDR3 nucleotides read TGTGCCTGTGACACCTTCTGGGGGATACCCACCGATAAACTCATCTTT.

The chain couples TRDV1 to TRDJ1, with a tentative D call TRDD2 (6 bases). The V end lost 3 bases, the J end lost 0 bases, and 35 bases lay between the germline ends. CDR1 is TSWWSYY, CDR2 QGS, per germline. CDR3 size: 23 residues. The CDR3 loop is CALGDPRLPLLAPGRAHTDKLIF. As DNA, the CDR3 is TGTGCTCTTGGGGACCCGAGGCTTCCTCTGCTCGCACCCGGGAGGGCCCACACCGATAAACTCATCTTT.

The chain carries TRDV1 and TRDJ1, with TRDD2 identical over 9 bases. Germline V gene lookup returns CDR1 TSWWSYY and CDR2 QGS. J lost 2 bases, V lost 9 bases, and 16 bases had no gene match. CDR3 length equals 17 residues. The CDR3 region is CALLSPSYVLGTDKLIF. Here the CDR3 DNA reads TGTGCTCTCCTATCCCCTTCCTACGTTTTGGGAACCGATAAACTCATCTTT.